A selection of T cell receptor beta chains follows, all from one sample in a study of T cell changes during pregnancy in multiple sclerosis. TCRdb's table, derived via immunoSEQ multiplex PCR, lists solely in-frame clones and lacks some. The table shows 40,000 to 60,000 clones, with roughly 90% occurring only once. The sample in question was CD4+ T cells from peripheral blood mononuclear cells, obtained after pregnancy. These receptors originate from a female donor with multiple sclerosis, enrolled in a pregnancy study. Both conserved end residues are part of each CDR3. Fields, in order: J gene, clone size, D gene, V gene, CDR3 length, CDR3 protein, CDR3 DNA. The D gene is left open where the match is weak. Clone size is stated in some rows and not others, as once, few, many or a class when expanded.

TRBJ2-7 . TRBD2 TRBV11-2 14 CASRVTSGSYEQYF TGTGCCAGCAGGGTGACTAGCGGGAGCTACGAGCAGTACTTC
TRBJ2-2 . TRBD2 TRBV14 17 CASSPVSGTSRTGELFF TGTGCCAGCAGCCCCGTGAGCGGGACTAGTCGCACCGGGGAGCTGTTTTTT
TRBJ2-7 . TRBD2 TRBV6-5 15 CASSSREGLSYEQYF TGTGCCAGCAGCTCCCGGGAGGGGCTCTCCTACGAGCAGTACTTC
TRBJ2-3 . TRBD1 TRBV5-1 15 CASSSGQGVTDTQYF TGCGCCAGCAGCTCGGGACAGGGGGTGACAGATACGCAGTATTTT
TRBJ2-7 . TRBD2 TRBV27 16 CASSLGLAGFAYEQYF TGTGCCAGCAGTTTAGGACTAGCGGGTTTTGCCTACGAGCAGTACTTC
TRBJ2-6 . TRBD2 TRBV9 18 CASSGLAGRSSGANVLTF TGTGCCAGCAGCGGACTAGCGGGTAGGTCCTCTGGGGCCAACGTCCTGACTTTC
TRBJ2-7 . TRBD2 TRBV7-2 11 CASSGGGEQYF TGTGCCAGCAGCGGGGGGGGCGAGCAGTACTTC
TRBJ2-1 . . TRBV9 15 CASSYDSGSYNEQFF TGTGCCAGCAGCTACGACTCCGGCTCCTACAATGAGCAGTTCTTC
TRBJ1-2 . TRBD1 TRBV4-2 16 CASSQGGTGESYGYTF TGTGCCAGCAGCCAAGGGGGGACAGGGGAGAGCTATGGCTACACCTTC
TRBJ2-5 . . TRBV25-1 14 CASSEFGPAETQYF TGTGCCAGCAGTGAATTCGGTCCAGCGGAGACCCAGTACTTC
TRBJ2-7 . . TRBV4-3 17 CASSQDSGASSPYEQYF TGCGCCAGCAGCCAAGATTCCGGTGCTAGCTCTCCCTACGAGCAGTACTTC
TRBJ1-2 . . TRBV10-3 15 CAISGGQTANYGYTF TGTGCCATCAGTGGCGGACAGACAGCTAACTATGGCTACACCTTC
TRBJ1-2 . . TRBV7-2 16 CASSLDLGAVNYGYTF TGTGCCAGCAGCTTAGATCTGGGGGCAGTAAACTATGGCTACACCTTC
TRBJ2-2 . TRBD1 TRBV7-3 16 CASSKGDRVGTGELFF TGTGCCAGCAGCAAGGGGGACAGGGTAGGAACCGGGGAGCTGTTTTTT
TRBJ2-1 . . TRBV6-5 12 CASSYGGFKQFF TGTGCCAGCAGTTACGGGGGGTTTAAGCAGTTCTTC
TRBJ1-1 . . TRBV6-6 11 CAGGERFEAFF TGTGCCGGGGGCGAGCGTTTTGAAGCTTTCTTT
TRBJ2-3 . . TRBV2 14 CASIQYSVPDTQYF TGTGCCAGCATTCAATACAGTGTCCCAGATACGCAGTATTTT
TRBJ2-5 . . TRBV6-5 15 CASSYSSGSGETQYF TGTGCCAGCAGTTACTCGTCAGGGTCGGGAGAGACCCAGTACTTC
TRBJ2-7 . TRBD1 TRBV15 19 CATSRDPPGHPGQPHEQYF TGTGCCACCAGCAGAGACCCCCCGGGGCACCCGGGACAGCCCCACGAGCAGTACTTC
TRBJ2-2 . TRBD1 TRBV9 16 CASSAHLTGSAGELFF TGTGCCAGCAGCGCCCACTTGACAGGGAGCGCCGGGGAGCTGTTTTTT
TRBJ2-7 . . TRBV11-2 12 CASSSRGNEQYF TGTGCCAGCAGCTCTCGGGGAAACGAGCAGTACTTC
TRBJ1-2 . TRBD1 TRBV5-1 14 CASSHRTGGEGYTF TGCGCCAGCAGCCACAGGACAGGGGGAGAGGGCTACACCTTC
TRBJ2-2 . TRBD2 TRBV7-9 15 CASSSLAGGAGELFF TGTGCCAGCAGCTCCCTAGCGGGAGGGGCCGGGGAGCTGTTTTTT
TRBJ2-4 . TRBD2 TRBV7-9 13 CASSFLADGIQYF TGTGCCAGCAGCTTCCTAGCGGATGGCATTCAGTACTTC
TRBJ1-3 . . TRBV18 18 CASSPTNSRSRSGNTIYF TGTGCCAGCTCACCAACGAATTCCCGGTCGCGCTCTGGAAACACCATATATTTT
TRBJ1-5 . . TRBV6-6 14 CASSPRLGDQPQHF TGTGCCAGCAGTCCCCGATTAGGGGATCAGCCCCAGCATTTT
TRBJ1-5 . . TRBV7-6 12 CASSGLNQPQHF TGTGCCAGCAGCGGACTTAATCAGCCCCAGCATTTT
TRBJ2-3 . . TRBV19 16 CASSIPTSPSTDTQYF TGTGCCAGTAGTATACCTACTAGCCCTAGCACAGATACGCAGTATTTT
TRBJ2-4 . TRBD1 TRBV6-5 15 CASSHSGQPKNIQYF TGTGCCAGCAGTCACTCGGGACAGCCAAAAAACATTCAGTACTTC
TRBJ1-1 . . TRBV7-6 14 CASSQTWGFTEAFF TGTGCCAGCAGTCAAACTTGGGGCTTCACTGAAGCTTTCTTT
TRBJ1-1 few TRBD1 TRBV9 16 CASSAHARGPGTEAFF TGTGCCAGCAGCGCCCACGCGAGGGGGCCGGGAACTGAAGCTTTCTTT
TRBJ2-1 once TRBD2 TRBV4-3 15 CASSQQGTGGDEQFF TGCGCCAGCAGCCAGCAGGGGACGGGGGGGGATGAGCAGTTCTTC
TRBJ2-2 . TRBD2 TRBV19 18 CASSIILAGGRNTGELFF TGTGCCAGTAGTATTATCCTAGCGGGAGGGCGGAACACCGGGGAGCTGTTTTTT
TRBJ2-1 . TRBD2 TRBV28 15 CALRGVQREGNEQFF TGTGCGCTAAGAGGTGTCCAGCGGGAGGGCAATGAGCAGTTCTTC
TRBJ1-2 . . TRBV5-1 16 CASSLVGGARDYGYTF TGCGCCAGCAGCTTGGTCGGGGGGGCGCGGGACTATGGCTACACCTTC
TRBJ2-5 . TRBD2 TRBV27 14 CASRAGGIGETQYF TGTGCCAGCAGGGCGGGAGGAATAGGAGAGACCCAGTACTTC
TRBJ2-1 . TRBD2 TRBV11-1 15 CASSFVTSGTNEQFF TGTGCCAGCAGCTTCGTCACTAGCGGGACCAATGAGCAGTTCTTC
TRBJ1-2 . . TRBV6-5 14 CASSYGSGSYGYTF TGTGCCAGCAGTTACGGGAGCGGCTCCTATGGCTACACCTTC
TRBJ1-4 . . TRBV30 14 CAWSVGQRNEKLFF TGTGCCTGGAGTGTAGGACAGCGTAATGAAAAACTGTTTTTT
TRBJ2-5 . . TRBV5-4 15 CASSSIVVGQETQYF TGTGCCAGCAGCTCTATAGTGGTTGGCCAAGAGACCCAGTACTTC
TRBJ2-7 . . TRBV30 14 CAWRKTGSSYEQYF TGTGCCTGGAGGAAGACGGGGAGCTCCTACGAGCAGTACTTC
TRBJ2-3 . TRBD2 TRBV5-4 16 CASSLDLAGSKDTQYF TGTGCCAGCAGCTTGGATCTAGCGGGGTCGAAAGATACGCAGTATTTT
TRBJ2-6 few . TRBV7-2 15 CASSLRRAGANVLTF TGTGCCAGCAGCTTACGGAGAGCTGGGGCCAACGTCCTGACTTTC
TRBJ2-7 . . TRBV27 13 CASSLGQARPQYF TGTGCCAGCAGTTTAGGGCAGGCTCGACCGCAGTACTTC
TRBJ1-2 . TRBD1 TRBV4-3 18 CASSQDASRTGGLGGYTF TGCGCCAGCAGCCAAGATGCTTCGAGGACAGGGGGTCTAGGAGGCTACACCTTC